This is a list of T cell receptor beta chains from one sample in a study of CD8 T cells in ankylosing spondylitis. TCRdb analysed the 5' RACE reads with MiXCR anew, one entry per CDR3 protein. Among about 250,000 distinct CDR3 sequences listed, roughly 18% were seen once. The sequenced sample consisted of blood, either unsorted or a sorted T cell fraction (not recorded which). These receptors were collected from a male donor with ankylosing spondylitis or in good health (not recorded which). CDR3s include the opening cysteine and the closing phenylalanine or tryptophan. The order of the fields is D gene, clone size, J gene, V gene, CDR3 DNA, CDR3 protein. D genes are given only for firm matches. Size tells how often a clone was seen (once, few, many) or the class of an expanded clone, and some rows leave it out.

D: TRBD1
size: .
J: TRBJ2-2
V: TRBV2
DNA: TGTGCCAGCAGTGATCCAGACAGGGTAGACACCGGGGAGCTGTTTTTT
CDR3: CASSDPDRVDTGELFF

D: TRBD2
size: many
J: TRBJ2-1
V: TRBV4-2
DNA: TGTGCCAGCAGCCAGGGATGGGGCGGGAGCTCCTACAATGAGCAGTTCTTC
CDR3: CASSQGWGGSSYNEQFF

D: TRBD2
size: few
J: TRBJ2-1
V: TRBV12-3/TRBV12-4
DNA: TGTGCCACCTCACCCCTAGCGGGAGTACGAAATGAGCAGTTCTTC
CDR3: CATSPLAGVRNEQFF

D: .
size: .
J: TRBJ2-5
V: TRBV4-3
DNA: TGCGCCAGCAGCCAAGAACATGACAAAGAGACCCAGTACTTC
CDR3: CASSQEHDKETQYF

D: .
size: few
J: TRBJ2-2
V: TRBV29-1
DNA: TGCAGCGTTGAGGCGCCCTTTGGCACCGGGGAGCTGTTTTTT
CDR3: CSVEAPFGTGELFF

D: TRBD1
size: few
J: TRBJ2-6
V: TRBV3-1
DNA: TGTGCCAGCAGCCAACACGGGACAGTCTCTGGGGCCAACGTCCTGACTTTC
CDR3: CASSQHGTVSGANVLTF

D: TRBD1
size: many
J: TRBJ2-4
V: TRBV5-6
DNA: TGTGCCAGCAGCTGGGACAGAGTAGCCAAAAACATTCAGTACTTC
CDR3: CASSWDRVAKNIQYF

D: .
size: .
J: TRBJ2-5
V: TRBV7-8
DNA: TGTGCCAGCAGCTTAGGGGTGTACCAAGAGACCCAGTACTTC
CDR3: CASSLGVYQETQYF

D: .
size: few
J: TRBJ2-7
V: TRBV9
DNA: TGTGCCAGCAGCGAGGGAGAGCATTACGAGCAGTACTTC
CDR3: CASSEGEHYEQYF

D: TRBD1
size: .
J: TRBJ1-1
V: TRBV29-1
DNA: TGCAGCGTTGAAGATCTTGGACAGGGGGGTACTGAAGCTTTCTTT
CDR3: CSVEDLGQGGTEAFF

D: TRBD2
size: few
J: TRBJ2-5
V: TRBV5-1
DNA: TGCGCCAGCAGCTTGGGACTAGCGGGAGGCTGGGAAGAGACCCAGTACTTC
CDR3: CASSLGLAGGWEETQYF

D: .
size: .
J: TRBJ1-2
V: TRBV29-1
DNA: TGCAGCGTTCCCGAGCCGGGCTTCAACTATGGCTACACCTTC
CDR3: CSVPEPGFNYGYTF

D: TRBD1
size: .
J: TRBJ2-1
V: TRBV4-1
DNA: TGCGCCAGCAGCCAGGAAACAGGGGGCGGGTTCAATGAGCAGTTCTTC
CDR3: CASSQETGGGFNEQFF